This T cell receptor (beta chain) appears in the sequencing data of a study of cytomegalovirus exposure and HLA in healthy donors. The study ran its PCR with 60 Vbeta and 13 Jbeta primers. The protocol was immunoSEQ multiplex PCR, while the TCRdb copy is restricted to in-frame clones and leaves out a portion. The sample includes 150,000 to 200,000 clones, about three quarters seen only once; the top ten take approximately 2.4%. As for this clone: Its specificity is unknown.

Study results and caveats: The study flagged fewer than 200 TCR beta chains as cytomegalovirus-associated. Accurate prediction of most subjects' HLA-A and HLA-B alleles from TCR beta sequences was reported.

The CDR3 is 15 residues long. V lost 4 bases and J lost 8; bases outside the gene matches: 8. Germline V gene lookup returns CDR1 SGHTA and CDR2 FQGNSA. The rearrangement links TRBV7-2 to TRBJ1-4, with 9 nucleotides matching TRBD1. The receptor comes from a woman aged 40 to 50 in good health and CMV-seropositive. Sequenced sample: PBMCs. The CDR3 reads CASSSQGTGREKLFF. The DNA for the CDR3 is TGTGCCAGCAGCTCCCAGGGGACAGGGCGGGAAAAACTGTTTTTT.